The 27 T cell receptor beta chains below were found in one sample sequenced in a study of CD8+CD57+ T cells in acquired aplastic anemia (dated by TCRdb to 2016 to 2019). TCRdb names Illumina HiSeq 2000 as the instrument used. Genomic DNA was used as template for profiling of TCR beta VDJ combinations and CDR3 sequences. The raw public data were reprocessed by TCRdb itself: fastp quality trimming at Q25, MiXCR clonotype calling, in-frame beta chains only. CDR3 protein duplicates are merged, each entry listing the most common genes and DNA. In all, the sample holds hundreds of thousands of distinct CDR3 sequences, and about two thirds of those were seen once. The biggest ten clones account for under 5% of the sample. The source material was sorted CD4+, CD8+, or CD8+CD57+ T cells (not recorded which) from PBMCs. All receptors derive from a human donor in good health, serving as a control.

The rearrangement joins TRBV12-3 or TRBV12-4 to TRBJ1-1, with 11 bases that match TRBD1. The V and J ends lost 6 bases and 2 bases, in that order; junction bases with no gene match: 5. The CDR3 runs 15 residues. In nucleotides, the CDR3 is TGTGCCAGCAGACAAGGACAGGGGGCTAACACTGAAGCTTTCTTT. Protein: CASRQGQGANTEAFF.

With respect to this clonotype: The germline gene is not matched at one end of the junction; a read error may be the cause. The rearrangement links TRBV20-1 to TRBJ1-2; no clear D gene. Germline CDR1 is DFQATT and CDR2 is SNEGSKA (reference sequence). This CDR3 is 13 amino acids long. The CDR3 region has the DNA TGCAGTGCGAGAGGACCCTCCTACGAGCGCTACACCTTC. Its translation is CSARGPSYERYTF.

This clonotype has more than one count but fewer than ten. The CDR3 is CASSLGTGGSGYTF. The CDR3 coding sequence is TGCGCCAGCAGCTTGGGGACAGGGGGCTCCGGCTACACCTTC. This rearrangement joins TRBV5-1 to TRBJ1-2; 11 bases line up with TRBD1. V shed 0 bases and J 8 bases; nucleotides not matched to a gene: 3. Germline V gene data show CDR1 as SGHRS and CDR2 as YFSETQ. The CDR3 covers 14 residues. Full variable domain (outside the CDR3, taken from reference TRBV5-1 and TRBJ1-2): KAGVTQTPRYLIKTRGQQVTLSCSPISGHRSVSWYQQTPGQGLQFLFEYFSETQRNKGNFPGRFSGRQFSNSRSEMNVSTLELGDSALYLCASSLGTGGSGYTFGSGTRLTVV.

This chain connects TRBV7-3 to TRBJ1-5, with 8 bases that match TRBD1. V trimming: 4 bases; J trimming: 16 bases; junction bases outside the gene matches: 18. The CDR3 has 15 residues. Germline V lookup: CDR1 SGHTA, CDR2 FQGTGA. The CDR3: CASSSTGAGGHSSHF. The CDR3 DNA reads TGTGCCAGCAGCTCGACAGGGGCGGGGGGGCATTCTAGCCATTTT.

The CDR3 protein is CASSSHGELNYEQHF. The CDR3 DNA reads TGTGCCAGCAGCTCCCACGGGGAACTGAACTACGAGCAGCATTTT. The chain recombines TRBV9 with TRBJ1-5; D is uncertain. This CDR3 has 15 residues. The germline gives CDR1 SGDLS, CDR2 YYNGEE. The V end was cut by 4 bases, the J end by 13 bases, with 24 bases between.

This clonotype was counted many times. J is TRBJ1-2 and V is TRBV2, with TRBD1 matching over 8 bases. The CDR3 consists of 14 residues. V lost 7 bases to trimming and J lost 3 bases; unmatched junction nucleotides: 7. The germline CDR1 and CDR2 sequences are SNHLY and FYNNEI. The CDR3 nucleotides read TGTGCCAGCACAGGGGGCAGGCTTGACTATGGCTACACCTTC. Protein sequence: CASTGGRLDYGYTF.

This clonotype was counted many times. The V gene is TRBV9, the J gene TRBJ2-3; D perhaps matches TRBD2 (5 bases). The V end lost 4 bases, the J end lost 0 bases, and 21 bases lay between the germline ends. CDR3 length: 18 residues. Germline assignment: CDR1 SGDLS and CDR2 YYNGEE. The CDR3 DNA reads as TGTGCCAGCAGCCCTTACTGGAGAGCCGGGGTGAGCACAGATACGCAGTATTTT. Its protein is CASSPYWRAGVSTDTQYF.

As regards this clonotype: The missing conserved phenylalanine or tryptophan at the end of this CDR3 makes a read error likely. No DNA is shown, since the ends of the CDR3 on it are uncertain; the CDR3 is the one TCRdb lists. The rearrangement uses TRBV7-3 and TRBJ1-1; TRBD1, the table's D call, was not compared with the DNA. Germline V CDR1 and CDR2: SGHTA, FQGTGA. A total of 15 residues make up the CDR3, ends included. This chain's CDR3 is CASSVRQGRTLKLSL.

V is TRBV6-2 or TRBV6-3 and J is TRBJ2-6; 11 nucleotides agree with TRBD1. Germline CDR1 MNHEY, CDR2 SVGEGT. J was trimmed by 1 base and V by 6 bases; bases with no gene match: 5. The length of the CDR3 is 17 residues. The CDR3 reads CASRPGQGASGANVLTF. The CDR3 bases are TGTGCCAGCAGACCCGGACAGGGGGCATCTGGGGCCAACGTCCTGACTTTC.

With respect to this clonotype: One end of the junction is discordant with germline, which a read error may explain. The V call is TRBV10-2, the J call TRBJ1-2; no reliable D call. Per the germline V gene, CDR1 is WSHSY and CDR2 is SAAADI. This CDR3 comprises 14 residues. The CDR3 loop is CASRLSGEAYEQCF. The CDR3 DNA reads TGCGCCAGCAGACTTAGCGGGGAGGCCTACGAGCAGTGCTTC.

This clonotype was seen just once. The missing conserved phenylalanine or tryptophan at the end of this CDR3 makes a read error likely. It is unclear where the CDR3 begins or ends on the DNA, so no DNA is shown, and the CDR3 is as TCRdb lists it. V gene TRBV7-2 combines with J gene TRBJ1-5. Both ends counted, the CDR3 spans 13 residues. Germline V gene data show CDR1 as SGHTA and CDR2 as FQGNSA. CDR3 residues: CASSLEKASGPLR.

In the case of this clonotype: A much larger clone is a single base away; this may be a read error. The chain combines TRBV27 with TRBJ1-5; D is ambiguous. Germline CDR1 and CDR2: MNHEY and SMNVEV (reference sequence). The CDR3 runs to 14 residues. Trimming removed 4 bases at V and 6 bases at J, with 13 bases between. Written as DNA, the CDR3 is TGTGCCAGCAGTTCATCCCAGGCCCGTCAGCCCCAGCATTTT. Its protein is CASSSSQARQPQHF.

About this clonotype: The CDR3 end shows no conserved phenylalanine or tryptophan, and so a read error is likely. The chain recombines TRBV9 with TRBJ1-2, with D unclear. Germline-derived CDR1 and CDR2 are SGDLS and YYNGEE. The CDR3 consists of 13 residues. Trimming took off 5 bases at V and 5 bases at J, with 13 bases between the two ends. CDR3 in DNA: TGTGCCAGCAGTTTTTCCTCAGGATATGGCTACACCGTC. As protein: CASSFSSGYGYTV.

At least ten counts were recorded for this clonotype. V gene TRBV20-1 combines with J gene TRBJ2-3, with no clear D. Deletions cut 2 bases from V and 0 bases from J, with 6 bases between. Germline-derived CDR1 and CDR2 are DFQATT and SNEGSKA (reference sequence). The CDR3 runs 13 residues. The CDR3 nucleotides are TGCAGTGCTAGACTTCCTAGCACAGATACGCAGTATTTT. Its protein is CSARLPSTDTQYF.

The V gene is TRBV5-5, the J gene TRBJ1-1; D call uncertain. The V gene lost 0 bases and the J gene lost 8 bases, with 11 bases spanning the gap. The length of the CDR3 is 13 residues. Germline CDR1 reads SGHKS; CDR2 reads YYEKEE (reference sequence). The CDR3 loop is CASSLVRFGEAFF. In DNA form, the CDR3 reads TGTGCCAGCAGCTTGGTTCGGTTCGGCGAAGCTTTCTTT.

This clonotype was detected ten times or more. This chain connects TRBV11-2 to TRBJ2-3; TRBD1 aligns across 10 bases. Trimming at V came to 6 bases and at J to 1 base, leaving 7 bases not matched to a gene. The length of the CDR3 is 16 residues. Germline CDR1 reads SGHAT; CDR2 reads FQNNGV. CDR3 sequence: CASSPRTGGGTDTQYF. The CDR3 DNA reads as TGTGCCAGCAGTCCTAGGACAGGGGGTGGCACAGATACGCAGTATTTT.

With regard to this clonotype: A junction end diverges from the germline sequence, so it may reflect a read error. V usage is TRBV19 and J usage is TRBJ1-2, with a tentative D call TRBD1 (5 bases). CDR1 and CDR2 (germline): LNHDA, SQIVND (reference sequence). The CDR3 loop spans 18 amino acids. The CDR3 DNA reads TGTGCCAGCAGTACTTCCTTCGCGTTCGCGGGCAACGGGGGTGGCTACACCTTC. It encodes CASSTSFAFAGNGGGYTF. Supplemented by reference TRBV19 and TRBJ1-2, the full variable domain reads DGGITQSPKYLFRKEGQNVTLSCEQNLNHDAMYWYRQDPGQGLRLIYYSQIVNDFQKGDIAEGYSVSREKKESFPLTVTSAQKNPTAFYLCASSTSFAFAGNGGGYTFGSGTRLTVV.

On this clonotype itself: One end of the junction is discordant with germline, which a read error may explain. The chain has TRBV7-3 and TRBJ2-1, with a tentative D call TRBD2 (6 bases). In germline, CDR1 is SGHTA, CDR2 FQGTGA. This CDR3 is 16 amino acids long. The CDR3 DNA sequence: TGTGCCAGCAGCTTGTCCGGGACTGGTTCCTACAATGTGCAGTTCTTC. The encoded protein is CASSLSGTGSYNVQFF.

This clonotype was counted ten times or more. The CDR3 bases are TGTGCCAGCAGCTTTACAGGGGGAGAGACCCAGTACTTC. As protein: CASSFTGGETQYF. V usage is TRBV7-2 and J usage is TRBJ2-5; 8 bases are a match to TRBD1. The CDR3 runs 13 residues. CDR1 SGHTA and CDR2 FQGNSA come from the germline V gene. The ends lost 3 bases at V and 4 bases at J; junction bases unmatched: 1.

This clonotype was observed at least ten times. V gene TRBV20-1 combines with J gene TRBJ1-4; 9 nucleotides line up with TRBD1. CDR1 DFQATT and CDR2 SNEGSKA come from the germline V gene (reference sequence). V dropped 4 bases and J dropped 2; count of bases not matched to a gene: 5. The CDR3 length is 15 residues. The CDR3 nucleotides are TGCAGTGCTATGACAGGGGGGAGTACTAATGAAAAACTGTTTTTT. Its protein is CSAMTGGSTNEKLFF.

The chain links TRBV15 to TRBJ1-4, with 8 bases lining up with TRBD1. This CDR3 contains 15 residues. The V and J ends lost 5 bases and 7 bases, in that order; junction bases with no gene match: 9. Germline lookup yields CDR1 LNHNV and CDR2 YYDKDF (reference sequence). The CDR3 protein is CATSFDRGVSEKLFF. As DNA, the CDR3 is TGTGCCACCAGCTTCGACAGGGGAGTTAGTGAAAAACTGTTTTTT. Variable domain in full (rest from reference TRBV15 and TRBJ1-4): DAMVIQNPRYQVTQFGKPVTLSCSQTLNHNVMYWYQQKSSQAPKLLFHYYDKDFNNEADTPDNFQSRRPNTSFCFLDIRSPGLGDTAMYLCATSFDRGVSEKLFFGSGTQLSVL.

This clonotype was counted a single time. This chain uses TRBV12-3 or TRBV12-4 with TRBJ1-1; unclear D gene. V dropped 5 bases and J dropped 0 bases, with 7 bases sitting between them. The length of the CDR3 is 13 residues. The CDR3 region has the DNA TGTGCCAGCAGTAACAATCTGAACACTGAAGCTTTCTTT. Amino acid sequence: CASSNNLNTEAFF.

This clonotype was seen repeatedly, ten times or more. The chain recombines TRBV5-1 with TRBJ2-5; D ambiguous. Deletions cut 0 bases from V and 3 bases from J, with 15 bases between. This CDR3 is built from 16 residues. Germline V gene sequence: CDR1 SGHRS, CDR2 YFSETQ. The DNA of the CDR3 is TGCGCCAGCAGCTTGGCAATATATGGACCAAAAGAGACCCAGTACTTC. The encoded protein is CASSLAIYGPKETQYF.

This clonotype has at least ten counts. The chain has TRBV11-2 and TRBJ2-7; 11 bases align to TRBD2. CDR3 length equals 16 residues. The germline V gene has CDR1 SGHAT and CDR2 FQNNGV. The V segment lost 5 bases and the J segment 3 bases; nucleotides outside the gene matches: 9. CDR3 nucleotide sequence: TGTGCCAGCAGCCGAAGACTAGCGGGGCATATCTACGAGCAGTACTTC. It yields the protein CASSRRLAGHIYEQYF.

A remark on this clonotype: The junction does not match germline at one end; this may be a read error. The chain uses TRBV5-1 and TRBJ2-1; 9 nucleotides match TRBD1. CDR3 length equals 14 residues. The V gene's germline CDR1 is SGHRS and CDR2 YFSETQ. In DNA, the CDR3 is TGCGCCAGCAGCTCCGGGACAGGGAGGGGTGAGCAGCTCTTC. This encodes CASSSGTGRGEQLF.

V and J are TRBV12-3 or TRBV12-4 and TRBJ1-6, with D unresolved. V lost 5 bases and J 5 bases, leaving 10 bases between the germline ends. The CDR3 is made up of 14 amino acids. The CDR3 loop is CASSPRVDNSPLHF. CDR3 nucleotides: TGTGCCAGCAGTCCTAGAGTCGATAATTCACCCCTCCACTTT.

This clonotype has a single count. This chain uses TRBV6-5 with TRBJ1-1, with D unresolved. V was clipped by 7 bases and J by 4 bases, with 19 bases between them. Germline loops: CDR1 MNHEY, CDR2 SVGAGI. The CDR3 totals 15 residues. CDR3 region: CASTTTDSHITEAFF. The CDR3 region has the DNA TGTGCCAGCACCACGACGGACTCGCATATCACTGAAGCTTTCTTT.